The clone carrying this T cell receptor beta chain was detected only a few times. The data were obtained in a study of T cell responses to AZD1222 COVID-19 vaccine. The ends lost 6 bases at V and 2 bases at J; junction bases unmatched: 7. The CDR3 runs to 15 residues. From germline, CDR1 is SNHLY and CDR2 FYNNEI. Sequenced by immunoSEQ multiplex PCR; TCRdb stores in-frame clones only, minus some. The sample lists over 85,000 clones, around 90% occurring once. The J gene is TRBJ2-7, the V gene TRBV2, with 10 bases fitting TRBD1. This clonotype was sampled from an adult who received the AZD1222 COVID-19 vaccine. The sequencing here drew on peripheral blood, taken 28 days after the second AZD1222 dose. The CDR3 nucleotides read TGTGCCAGCAGGGCTGCCGGGACAGGGGCCTACGAGCAGTACTTC. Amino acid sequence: CASRAAGTGAYEQYF.